The entry below describes one T cell receptor (beta chain). Its target is not known. Measured with immunoSEQ multiplex PCR; TCRdb has only the in-frame clones, and not every one. The table has about 1.5 million clones, roughly 96% seen once. There were only Caucasian adults among the donors, and all lived in Nashville, Tennessee. The data were obtained in a study of shared clonotypes between healthy human individuals. The study, taken as a whole, reports: Approximately 5.1% was the fraction of naive CD4 clonotypes found shared across several donors. Clonotypes shared by all four donors outscored non-shared clonotypes in generation probability.

The CDR3 runs to 13 residues. Trimming removed 0 bases from V and 5 bases from J, with 6 bases in between. Per the germline V gene, CDR1 is SGHRS and CDR2 is YFSETQ. Sample: naive CD4+ T cells sorted from blood. The subset was: CD45RA+ positively selected. This rearrangement joins TRBV5-1 to TRBJ2-1; no clear D gene. The clonotype comes from a man aged 30 to 45 in good health. In DNA form, the CDR3 reads TGCGCCAGCAGCTTGGGAATGGACAATGAGCAGTTCTTC. The encoded protein is CASSLGMDNEQFF.